Each of the 8 T cell receptor beta chains below was sequenced from the same sample in a study of regulatory T cells in long-lasting Graves disease. CDR3-region Arm-PCR and iRepertoire HTBI primers produced the TCR beta libraries. MiXCR, applied by TCRdb to the multiplex PCR reads, yields one record per CDR3 protein. The sample contains about 540,000 distinct CDR3 sequences, around an eighth of which appear only once. Time point defined: newly diagnosed GD, antithyroid drugs for less than 3 months. PBMCs provided the RNA from which the TCR library was made. The same data also went into a second study, on T cells in Graves' hyperthyroidism and ophthalmopathy.

The sample was peripheral blood mononuclear cells (PBMCs), taken at new diagnosis, from a patient treated with antithyroid drugs. Receptor source: a young man with Graves disease.

Ten or more counts support this clonotype. The chain is built from TRBV10-3 and TRBJ2-3; D is perhaps TRBD2 (5 bases). The CDR3 consists of 15 residues. Germline V gene lookup returns CDR1 ENHRY and CDR2 SYGVKD. Trimming took off 7 bases at V and 0 bases at J, with 14 bases between the two ends. The DNA for the CDR3 is TGTGCCATCACCTTCGGGGTAGGGAGCACAGATACGCAGTATTTT. Translated: CAITFGVGSTDTQYF.

This clonotype has at least ten counts. J is TRBJ1-1 and V is TRBV6-1; unclear D gene. The V end lost 2 bases, the J end lost 5 bases, and 6 bases lay between the germline ends. This CDR3 comprises 12 residues. Germline lookup yields CDR1 MNHNS and CDR2 SASEGT. The CDR3 DNA sequence: TGTGCCAGCAGTGAATCGTGGACTGAAGCTTTCTTT. This encodes CASSESWTEAFF.

There are many counts of this clonotype. The V gene is TRBV12-3 or TRBV12-4, the J gene TRBJ2-3; no clear D. V was trimmed by 3 bases and J by 2 bases, leaving 9 bases between them. The CDR3 is 14 amino acids. The CDR3 bases are TGTGCCAGCAGTTTTCCAGCGACCACAGATACGCAGTATTTT. Its protein is CASSFPATTDTQYF.

At least ten counts were recorded for this clonotype. V is TRBV19 and J is TRBJ1-2; D unresolved. Per the germline V gene, CDR1 is LNHDA and CDR2 is SQIVND (reference sequence). Trimming removed 4 bases from V and 0 bases from J, with 9 bases in between. This CDR3 is built from 14 residues. The CDR3 is CASSTGASNYGYTF. The CDR3 DNA follows: TGTGCCAGTAGTACGGGAGCTTCTAACTATGGCTACACCTTC.

This clonotype was counted only a few times. This may be a read error: a much more frequent sequence differs by one nucleotide. Likely a read error: the CDR3 ends without its conserved phenylalanine or tryptophan. J is TRBJ2-7 and V is TRBV7-2; 8 nucleotides line up with TRBD2. The ends lost 5 bases at V and 3 bases at J; junction bases unmatched: 12. Germline CDR1 reads SGHTA; CDR2 reads FQGNSA. This CDR3 region has 16 residues. The CDR3 reads CASSQWPGLGVYEQYS. The CDR3 DNA sequence: TGTGCCAGCAGCCAATGGCCGGGACTAGGTGTCTACGAGCAGTACTCC.

This clonotype was picked up many times. The rearrangement joins TRBV9 to TRBJ1-1, with no clear D. In germline, CDR1 is SGDLS, CDR2 YYNGEE. The ends were cut back, 6 bases at V and 0 bases at J, with 15 bases in the middle. The CDR3 loop spans 15 amino acids. The CDR3 sequence is CASTLSPDLNTEAFF. The DNA for the CDR3 is TGTGCCAGCACCCTATCCCCGGACCTGAACACTGAAGCTTTCTTT.

This clonotype was detected once. The chain carries TRBV27 and TRBJ2-7, with D maybe TRBD2 (5 bases). CDR1 and CDR2 from the germline V gene are MNHEY and SMNVEV (reference sequence). The CDR3 totals 13 residues. V was clipped by 10 bases and J by 2 bases, with 15 bases between them. The CDR3 DNA reads TGTGCCACCGGTGGCGGGCGAACCTACGAGCAGTACTTC. Encoded protein: CATGGGRTYEQYF.

This clonotype showed up many times. The chain's CDR3 is CASSSNRGPMGAFF. The CDR3 DNA follows: TGTGCCAGCAGCTCTAACAGGGGCCCTATGGGGGCTTTCTTT. The chain is built from TRBV7-2 and TRBJ1-1, with 7 bases fitting TRBD1. Germline V lookup: CDR1 SGHTA, CDR2 FQGNSA. The length of the CDR3 is 14 residues. V lost 4 bases and J lost 11; bases outside the gene matches: 13.